The clone carrying this T cell receptor (beta chain) appeared once. Its target is not known. This CDR3 has 17 amino acids. This specimen belongs to a study of blood T cells in healthy people across ages. Overall study context: Per every two T cells, about one barcoded beta molecule was captured by template switching. Study findings and constraints: Versus aged donors, long-lived donors had higher diversity and more naive CD4+ cells. TCR beta diversity correlated strongly with naive T cell percentage.

A J-beta primer mix and a sample-barcoded 5' primer were used in a second PCR of about 7 to 12 cycles. Each of the cDNA molecules was tagged by a template-switch adaptor with 12 random nucleotides. TCRdb itself ran the 5' RACE reads through MiXCR, one entry per CDR3 protein. The sample carries some 370,000 distinct CDR3 sequences, approximately 47% recorded once. The chain carries TRBV21-1 and TRBJ2-1; the table's D gene call, TRBD2, was not cross checked with the DNA. TRBV21-1 constitutes a pseudogene. This receptor was obtained from a man aged 55-75 years in good health. Sequenced: blood. This CDR3 reads CASSKPRRREGRNEQFF. As DNA, the CDR3 is TGTGCCAGCAGCAAACCCCGAAGGCGGGAGGGCCGGAATGAGCAGTTCTTC.